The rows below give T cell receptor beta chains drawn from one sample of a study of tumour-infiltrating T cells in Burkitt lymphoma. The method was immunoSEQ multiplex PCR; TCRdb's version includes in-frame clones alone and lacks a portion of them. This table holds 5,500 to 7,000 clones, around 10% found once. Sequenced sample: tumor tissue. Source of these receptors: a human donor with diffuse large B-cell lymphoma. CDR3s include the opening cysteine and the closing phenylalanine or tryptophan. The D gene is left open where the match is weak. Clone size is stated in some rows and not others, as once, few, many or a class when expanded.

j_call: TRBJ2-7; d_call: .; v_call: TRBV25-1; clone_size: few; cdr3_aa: CAPHPCEQYF; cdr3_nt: TGTGCCCCCCATCCTTGCGAGCAGTACTTC
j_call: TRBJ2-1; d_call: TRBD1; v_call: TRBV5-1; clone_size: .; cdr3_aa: CASSTDRGNEQFF; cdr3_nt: TGCGCCAGCAGCACCGACAGGGGCAATGAGCAGTTCTTC
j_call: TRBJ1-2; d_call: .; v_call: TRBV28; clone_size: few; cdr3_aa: CASSPQGSYGYTF; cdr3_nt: TGTGCCAGCAGTCCGCAGGGAAGCTATGGCTACACCTTC
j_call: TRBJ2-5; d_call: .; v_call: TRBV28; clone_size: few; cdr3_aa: CASSLERVRQETQYF; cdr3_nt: TGTGCCAGCAGTTTGGAAAGGGTACGTCAAGAGACCCAGTACTTC
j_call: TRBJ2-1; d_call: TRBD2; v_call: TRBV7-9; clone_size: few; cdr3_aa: CASSLVRGGTDEQFF; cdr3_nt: TGTGCCAGCAGCTTGGTTCGCGGGGGTACGGATGAGCAGTTCTTC
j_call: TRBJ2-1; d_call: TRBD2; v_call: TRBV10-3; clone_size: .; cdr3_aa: CAIKGLENNEQFF; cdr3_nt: TGTGCCATCAAGGGACTAGAAAACAATGAGCAGTTCTTC
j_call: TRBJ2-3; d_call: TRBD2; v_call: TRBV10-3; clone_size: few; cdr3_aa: CAISELSGEDTQYF; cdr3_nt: TGTGCCATCAGTGAGCTGAGCGGGGAGGATACGCAGTATTTT
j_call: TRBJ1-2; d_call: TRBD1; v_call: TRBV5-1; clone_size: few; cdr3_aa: CASSLQGEDGYTF; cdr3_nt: TGCGCCAGCAGCTTGCAGGGGGAGGATGGCTACACCTTC
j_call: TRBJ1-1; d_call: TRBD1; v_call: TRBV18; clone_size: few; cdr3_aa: CASSPLIGTAMSTEAFF; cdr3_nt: TGTGCCAGCTCACCGCTGATCGGGACAGCCATGAGCACTGAAGCTTTCTTT
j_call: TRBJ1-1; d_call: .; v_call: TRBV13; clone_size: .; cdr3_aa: CASSFQGEAFF; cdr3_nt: TGTGCCAGCAGCTTCCAGGGGGAAGCTTTCTTT
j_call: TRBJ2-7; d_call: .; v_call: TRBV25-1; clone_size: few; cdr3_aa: CASSGPTDRQYF; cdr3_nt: TGTGCCAGCAGTGGTCCGACCGATAGACAGTACTTC
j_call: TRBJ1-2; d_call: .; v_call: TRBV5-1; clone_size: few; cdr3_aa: CASSFWAGTNGYTF; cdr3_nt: TGCGCCAGCAGCTTCTGGGCAGGGACAAATGGATACACCTTC
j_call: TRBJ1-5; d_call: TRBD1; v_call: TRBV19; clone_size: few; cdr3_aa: CASSIGLGTGGYQPQHF; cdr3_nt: TGTGCCAGTAGTATAGGATTGGGGACAGGGGGATATCAGCCCCAGCATTTT
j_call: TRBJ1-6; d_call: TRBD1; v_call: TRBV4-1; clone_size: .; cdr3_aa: CASSQLGQGTLNSPLHF; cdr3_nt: TGCGCCAGCAGCCAACTCGGACAGGGAACCCTCAATTCACCCCTCCACTTT
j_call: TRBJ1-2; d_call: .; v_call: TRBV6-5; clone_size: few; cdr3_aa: CASSYSEGRSNYGYTF; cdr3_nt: TGTGCCAGCAGTTACTCTGAGGGCAGGAGTAACTATGGCTACACCTTC
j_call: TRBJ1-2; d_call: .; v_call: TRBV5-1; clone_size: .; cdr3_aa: CASSLGWQGLNYGYTF; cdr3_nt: TGCGCCAGCAGCTTGGGCTGGCAGGGGTTGAACTATGGCTACACCTTC
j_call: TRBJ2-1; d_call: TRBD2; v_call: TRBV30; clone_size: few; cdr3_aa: CAWRASGGGYEQFF; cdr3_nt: TGTGCCTGGAGGGCTAGCGGGGGGGGGTATGAGCAGTTCTTC
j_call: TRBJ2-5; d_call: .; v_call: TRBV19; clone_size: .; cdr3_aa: CASSPTGFQETQYF; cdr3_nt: TGTGCCAGTAGTCCAACAGGATTCCAAGAGACCCAGTACTTC
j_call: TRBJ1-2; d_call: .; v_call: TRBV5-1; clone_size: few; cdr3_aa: CASSLGHYGYTF; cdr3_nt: TGCGCCAGCAGCCTAGGACACTATGGCTACACCTTC
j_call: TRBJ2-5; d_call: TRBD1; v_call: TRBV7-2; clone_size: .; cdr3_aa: CASSDIGTGRETQYF; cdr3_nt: TGTGCCAGCAGCGACATCGGGACAGGGAGGGAGACCCAGTACTTC
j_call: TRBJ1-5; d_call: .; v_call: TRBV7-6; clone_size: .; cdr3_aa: CASSLVNGQPQHF; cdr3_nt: TGTGCCAGCAGCTTAGTGAATGGTCAGCCCCAGCATTTT
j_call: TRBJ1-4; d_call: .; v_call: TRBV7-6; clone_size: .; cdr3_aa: CASSLVGPRQIDFDEKLFF; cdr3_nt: TGTGCCAGCAGCTTAGTGGGCCCGAGGCAGATCGACTTTGATGAAAAACTGTTTTTT
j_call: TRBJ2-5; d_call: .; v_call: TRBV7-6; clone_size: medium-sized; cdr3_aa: CASSLEVEGETQYF; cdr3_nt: TGTGCCAGCAGCTTAGAAGTGGAAGGGGAGACCCAGTACTTC
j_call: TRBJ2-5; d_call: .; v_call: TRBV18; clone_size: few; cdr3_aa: CASSPSRPKYQETQYF; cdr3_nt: TGTGCCAGCTCACCCTCCAGACCGAAGTACCAAGAGACCCAGTACTTC
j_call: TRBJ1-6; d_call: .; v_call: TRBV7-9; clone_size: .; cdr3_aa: CASSLTDFYSPLHF; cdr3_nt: TGTGCCAGCAGCTTAACAGATTTTTATTCACCCCTCCACTTT
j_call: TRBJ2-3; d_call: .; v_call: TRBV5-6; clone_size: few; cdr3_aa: CASSFFRAGYSTDTQYF; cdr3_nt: TGTGCCAGCAGCTTTTTCAGGGCCGGCTATAGCACAGATACGCAGTATTTT
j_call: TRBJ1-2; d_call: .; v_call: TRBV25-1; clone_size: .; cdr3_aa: CASSATAITIDGYTF; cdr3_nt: TGTGCCAGCAGTGCAACGGCCATTACTATTGACGGCTACACCTTC
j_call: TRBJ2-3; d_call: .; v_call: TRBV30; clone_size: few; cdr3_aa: CAWKRPGADTQYF; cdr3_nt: TGTGCCTGGAAAAGGCCGGGGGCAGATACGCAGTATTTT
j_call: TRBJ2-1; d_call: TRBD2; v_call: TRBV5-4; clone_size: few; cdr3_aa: CASSSHTSGPYNEQFF; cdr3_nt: TGTGCCAGCAGCTCCCACACTAGCGGGCCCTACAATGAGCAGTTCTTC
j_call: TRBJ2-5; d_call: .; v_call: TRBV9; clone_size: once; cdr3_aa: CASSVGNSQETQYF; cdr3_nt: TGTGCCAGCAGCGTAGGTAACAGCCAAGAGACCCAGTACTTC
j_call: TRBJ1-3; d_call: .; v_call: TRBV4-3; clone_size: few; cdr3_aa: CASSQPGRVSSGNTIYF; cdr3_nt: TGCGCCAGCAGCCAACCGGGACGCGTGAGCTCTGGAAACACCATATATTTT
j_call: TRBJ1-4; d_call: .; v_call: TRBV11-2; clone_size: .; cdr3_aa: CASSLRVAGEKLFF; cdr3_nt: TGTGCCAGCAGCTTGAGGGTGGCGGGTGAAAAACTGTTTTTT
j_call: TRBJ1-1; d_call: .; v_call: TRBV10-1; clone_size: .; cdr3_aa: CASSESAETEAFF; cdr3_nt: TGCGCCAGCAGTGAGTCGGCCGAGACTGAAGCTTTCTTT